The table lists the clone carrying this TCR beta chain with many counts. Its antigen is not known. Regarding time point: persistent/refractory GD, antithyroid drugs over 5 years with positive TRAb. RNA extracted from PBMCs served as the sequencing template. The data were taken from a study of regulatory T cells in long-lasting Graves disease. On the study more broadly: Persistent cases took antithyroid drugs over 5 years and stayed TSH receptor antibody positive.

Study-level results: Accuracy was possibly reduced by small sample size. Rather than thyroid tissue, only peripheral blood underwent study.

Building of the TCR beta libraries involved iRepertoire HTBI primers and Arm-PCR of CDR3 regions. Authors' data handling: Sequenced samples collectively carried 55 to 80 TRBV and 14 TRBJ segments. In TCRdb, the multiplex PCR reads were re-called with MiXCR into one record per CDR3 protein. What appears here as the V and J calls and clone size reflects TCRdb's work, not the paper's. The sample shows a few hundred thousand distinct CDR3 sequences, approximately 22% of them seen only once. CDR3 length equals 13 residues. Germline-derived CDR1 and CDR2 are PRHDT and FYEKMQ (reference sequence). V shed 0 bases and J shed 4 bases, with 6 bases lying between them.

The chain employs TRBV13 and TRBJ2-5; D remains ambiguous. The specimen comprised peripheral blood mononuclear cells (PBMCs), sampled when the disease was refractory, from a patient treated with antithyroid drugs. The sequence was collected from a female donor with Graves disease. The CDR3 DNA sequence: TGTGCCAGCAGCTTAGGTCTATCAGAGACCCAGTACTTC. Translation gives CASSLGLSETQYF.